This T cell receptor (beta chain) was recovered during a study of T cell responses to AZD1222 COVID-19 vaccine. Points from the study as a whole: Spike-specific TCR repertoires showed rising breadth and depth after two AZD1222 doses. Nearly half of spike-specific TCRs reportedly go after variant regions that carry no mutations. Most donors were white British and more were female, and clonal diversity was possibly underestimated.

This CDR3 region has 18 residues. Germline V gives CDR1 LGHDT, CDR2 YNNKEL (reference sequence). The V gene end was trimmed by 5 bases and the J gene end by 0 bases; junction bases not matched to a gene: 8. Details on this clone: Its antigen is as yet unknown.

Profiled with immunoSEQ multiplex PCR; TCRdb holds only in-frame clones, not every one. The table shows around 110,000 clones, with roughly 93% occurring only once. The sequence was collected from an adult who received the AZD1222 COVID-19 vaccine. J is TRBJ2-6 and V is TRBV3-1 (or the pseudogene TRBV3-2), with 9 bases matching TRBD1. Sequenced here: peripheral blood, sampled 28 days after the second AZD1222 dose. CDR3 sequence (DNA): TGTGCCAGCAGCTCCGGGACAGGGACCTTCTCTGGGGCCAACGTCCTGACTTTC. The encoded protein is CASSSGTGTFSGANVLTF.